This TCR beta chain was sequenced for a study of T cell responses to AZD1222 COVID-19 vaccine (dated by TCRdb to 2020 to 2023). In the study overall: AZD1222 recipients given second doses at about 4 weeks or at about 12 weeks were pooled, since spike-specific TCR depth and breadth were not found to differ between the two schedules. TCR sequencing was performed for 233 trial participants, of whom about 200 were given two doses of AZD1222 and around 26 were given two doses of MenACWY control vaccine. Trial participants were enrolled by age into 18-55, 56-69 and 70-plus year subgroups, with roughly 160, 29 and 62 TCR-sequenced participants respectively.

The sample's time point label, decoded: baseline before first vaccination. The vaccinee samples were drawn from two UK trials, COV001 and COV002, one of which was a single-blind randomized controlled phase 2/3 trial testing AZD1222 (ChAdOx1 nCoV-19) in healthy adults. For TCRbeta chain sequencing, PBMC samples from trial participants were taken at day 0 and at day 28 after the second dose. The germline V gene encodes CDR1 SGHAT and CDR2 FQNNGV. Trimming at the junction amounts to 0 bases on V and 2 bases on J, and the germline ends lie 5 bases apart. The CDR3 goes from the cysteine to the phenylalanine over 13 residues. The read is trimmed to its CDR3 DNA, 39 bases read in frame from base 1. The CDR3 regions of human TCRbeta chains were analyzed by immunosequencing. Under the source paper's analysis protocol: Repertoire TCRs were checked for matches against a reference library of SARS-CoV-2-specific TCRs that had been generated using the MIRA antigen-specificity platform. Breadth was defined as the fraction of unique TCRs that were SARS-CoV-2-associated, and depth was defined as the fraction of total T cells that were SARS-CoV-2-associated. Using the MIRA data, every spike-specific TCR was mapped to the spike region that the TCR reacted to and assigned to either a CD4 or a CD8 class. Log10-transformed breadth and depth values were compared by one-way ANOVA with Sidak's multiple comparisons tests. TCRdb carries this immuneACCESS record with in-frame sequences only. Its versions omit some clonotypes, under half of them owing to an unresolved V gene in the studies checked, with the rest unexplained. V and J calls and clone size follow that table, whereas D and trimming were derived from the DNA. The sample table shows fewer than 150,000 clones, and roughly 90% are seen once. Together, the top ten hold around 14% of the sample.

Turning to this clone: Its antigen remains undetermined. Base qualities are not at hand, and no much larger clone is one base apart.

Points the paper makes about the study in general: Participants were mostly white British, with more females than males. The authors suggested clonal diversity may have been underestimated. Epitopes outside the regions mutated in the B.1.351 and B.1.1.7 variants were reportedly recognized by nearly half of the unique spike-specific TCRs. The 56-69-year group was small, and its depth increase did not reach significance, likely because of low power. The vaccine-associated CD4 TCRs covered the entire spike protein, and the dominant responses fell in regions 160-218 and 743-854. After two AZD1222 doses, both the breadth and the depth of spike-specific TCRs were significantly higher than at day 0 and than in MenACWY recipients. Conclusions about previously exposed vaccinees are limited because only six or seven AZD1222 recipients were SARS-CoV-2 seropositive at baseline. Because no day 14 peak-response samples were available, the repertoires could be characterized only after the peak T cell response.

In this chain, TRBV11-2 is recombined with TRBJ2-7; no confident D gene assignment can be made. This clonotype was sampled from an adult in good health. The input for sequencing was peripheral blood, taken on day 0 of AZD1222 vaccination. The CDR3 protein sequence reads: CASSLELTYEQYF. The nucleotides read TGTGCCAGCAGCTTAGAACTAACCTACGAGCAGTACTTC.